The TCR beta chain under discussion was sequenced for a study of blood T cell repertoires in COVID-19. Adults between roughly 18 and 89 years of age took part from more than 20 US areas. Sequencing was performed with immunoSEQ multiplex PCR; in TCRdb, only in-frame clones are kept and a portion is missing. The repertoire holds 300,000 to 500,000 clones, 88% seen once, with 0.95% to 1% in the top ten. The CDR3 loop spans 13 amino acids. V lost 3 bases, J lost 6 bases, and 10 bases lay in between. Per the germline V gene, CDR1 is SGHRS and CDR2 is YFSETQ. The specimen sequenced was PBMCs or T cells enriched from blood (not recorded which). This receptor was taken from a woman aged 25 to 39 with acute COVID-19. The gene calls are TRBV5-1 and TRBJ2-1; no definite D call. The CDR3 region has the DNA TGCGCCAGCAGCTCGTTAGAAACCAATGAGCAGTTCTTC. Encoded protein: CASSSLETNEQFF.